The 17 T cell receptor beta chains presented below share a single source sample, sequenced in a study of T cells in Graves' hyperthyroidism and ophthalmopathy. RNA transcripts were the template for amplifying TCR beta CDR3 regions. The primer set for the first-round RT-PCR of the TCR CDR3 was HTBI. TCRdb ran MiXCR on the multiplex PCR reads and lists one entry per CDR3 protein. The sample consists of about 330,000 distinct CDR3 sequences, about an eighth of them appearing once. The material sequenced was blood. The receptor source for this set is a woman between 40 and 55 years old with Graves' ophthalmopathy.

This clonotype was observed many times. This chain connects TRBV28 to TRBJ1-2, with TRBD1 matching 8 bases. The CDR3 runs to 15 residues. Germline V gives CDR1 MDHEN, CDR2 SYDVKM. V dropped 6 bases and J dropped 6; count of bases not matched to a gene: 12. This CDR3 is CASRPFAGTGHGYTF. The CDR3 DNA reads as TGTGCCAGCAGGCCTTTCGCCGGGACAGGACATGGCTACACCTTC.

This sequence joins TRBV20-1 and TRBJ2-7; TRBD2 is a possible D gene (6 bases). In germline, CDR1 is DFQATT, CDR2 SNEGSKA (reference sequence). V gave up 0 bases and J gave up 11 bases, with 14 bases separating them. This CDR3 has 12 residues. The CDR3 sequence is CSARDPRREEYF. The CDR3 DNA follows: TGCAGTGCTAGAGACCCTCGGAGGGAGGAGTACTTC.

The chain carries TRBV3-1 and TRBJ2-6, with 7 bases matching TRBD2. V dropped 1 base and J dropped 5; count of bases not matched to a gene: 2. This CDR3 contains 15 residues. From germline, CDR1 is LGHDT and CDR2 YNNKEL (reference sequence). In nucleotides, the CDR3 is TGTGCCAGCAGCCAAGTGGGGGGGAGGGCCAACGTCCTGACTTTC. It encodes CASSQVGGRANVLTF. Complete variable domain (other parts from reference TRBV3-1 and TRBJ2-6): DTAVSQTPKYLVTQMGNDKSIKCEQNLGHDTMYWYKQDSKKFLKIMFSYNNKELIINETVPNRFSPKSPDKAHLNLHINSLELGDSAVYFCASSQVGGRANVLTFGAGSRLTVL.

To note about this clonotype: This may be a read error: a much more frequent sequence differs by one nucleotide. V usage is TRBV19 and J usage is TRBJ2-2, with TRBD1 as a possible D gene (6 bases). The germline V gene has CDR1 LNHDA and CDR2 SQIVND (reference sequence). CDR3 size: 15 residues. V was trimmed by 11 bases and J by 0 bases, leaving 16 bases between them. The CDR3 spells CACTHTGSNTGELFF. The CDR3 region has the DNA TGTGCCTGTACTCACACAGGGTCGAACACCGGGGAGCTGTTTTTT.

This clonotype has a count of ten or more. V is TRBV12-3 or TRBV12-4 and J is TRBJ2-7; tentatively, D is TRBD1 or TRBD2 (5 bases each). The length of the CDR3 is 16 residues. With 6 bases removed from V and 0 bases from J, the gap between germline ends came to 18 bases. The CDR3 loop is CASSLEVGPNSYEQYF. CDR3 coding DNA: TGTGCCAGCAGCCTAGAAGTGGGACCAAACTCCTACGAGCAGTACTTC.

There are many counts of this clonotype. The chain has TRBV6-1 and TRBJ2-3, with TRBD2 matching over 11 bases. The CDR3 length is 17 residues. The germline V gene encodes CDR1 MNHNS and CDR2 SASEGT. J lost 4 bases, V lost 4 bases, and 10 bases had no gene match. The CDR3 reads CASSAVRTSGGPDTQYF. Written as DNA, the CDR3 is TGTGCCAGCAGTGCAGTTAGAACTAGCGGGGGTCCAGATACGCAGTATTTT.

In this sample, this clonotype turned up many times. This CDR3 is CASSEGSPYGYTF. The CDR3 DNA sequence: TGTGCCAGCAGTGAGGGAAGTCCCTATGGCTACACCTTC. The chain uses TRBV6-1 and TRBJ1-2; D remains ambiguous. Germline values: CDR1 MNHNS, CDR2 SASEGT. The CDR3 is made up of 13 amino acids. V lost 3 bases and J lost 4, with 9 bases in between.

The chain joins TRBV20-1 to TRBJ1-5; D perhaps matches TRBD1 (6 bases). The V and J ends lost 3 bases and 0 bases respectively, with 9 bases between them. Germline loops: CDR1 DFQATT, CDR2 SNEGSKA (reference sequence). There are 14 residues in the CDR3. As DNA, the CDR3 is TGCAGTGCTAGCCGGGACACTAGCAATCAGCCCCAGCATTTT. Protein product: CSASRDTSNQPQHF.

The CDR3 is CASNPGGGTDTQYF. The CDR3 DNA reads as TGCGCCAGCAACCCCGGGGGGGGCACAGATACGCAGTATTTT. The V call is TRBV5-1, the J call TRBJ2-3; TRBD2 agrees at 8 bases. From germline, CDR1 is SGHRS and CDR2 YFSETQ. The V segment lost 6 bases and the J segment 1 base; nucleotides outside the gene matches: 4. This CDR3 is built from 14 residues.

This rearrangement joins TRBV20-1 to TRBJ1-5, with D possibly matching TRBD1 (6 bases). V dropped 5 bases and J dropped 3 bases, with 20 bases sitting between them. The CDR3 is 16 amino acids. The germline gives CDR1 DFQATT, CDR2 SNEGSKA (reference sequence). This CDR3 reads CSAGGWTETANQPQHF. For the CDR3, the DNA is TGCAGTGCTGGAGGGTGGACAGAGACCGCCAATCAGCCCCAGCATTTT.

This clonotype showed up just a few times. The CDR3 spells CAWSGGQGITQPQHF. The CDR3 coding sequence is TGTGCCTGGAGTGGGGGACAGGGAATCACTCAGCCCCAGCATTTT. This chain uses TRBV30 with TRBJ1-5, with 9 bases fitting TRBD1. Germline assignment: CDR1 GTSNPN and CDR2 SVGIG (reference sequence). CDR3 length equals 15 residues. J was trimmed by 6 bases and V by 1 base; bases with no gene match: 7.

This clonotype was seen a handful of times. This chain connects TRBV7-8 to TRBJ2-5; tentatively, D is TRBD2 (5 bases). The CDR3 sequence is 14 residues long. The germline CDR1 and CDR2 sequences are SGHVS and FQNEAQ. Deletions cut 2 bases from V and 4 bases from J, with 11 bases between. CDR3 in amino acids: CASSLLGVRETQYF. CDR3 sequence (DNA): TGTGCCAGCAGCTTATTGGGAGTTAGAGAGACCCAGTACTTC.

The J gene is TRBJ1-5, the V gene TRBV27; D is unresolved. Germline V gene sequence: CDR1 MNHEY, CDR2 SMNVEV (reference sequence). The ends were cut back, 6 bases at V and 7 bases at J, with 10 bases in the middle. CDR3 length: 12 amino acids. The chain's CDR3 is CASRSGGQPQHF. The CDR3 nucleotides are TGTGCCAGCAGATCAGGAGGACAGCCCCAGCATTTT.

This clonotype has a count of ten or more. The chain links TRBV6-1 to TRBJ2-1; 13 nucleotides align to TRBD2. Germline V CDR1 and CDR2: MNHNS, SASEGT. The J segment lost 9 bases and the V segment lost 6 bases, leaving 5 bases of the junction unmatched. This CDR3 contains 14 residues. CDR3 region: CASSGLAGVSEQFF. CDR3 nucleotides: TGTGCCAGCAGCGGACTAGCGGGAGTAAGTGAGCAGTTCTTC.

This clonotype was detected ten times or more. The gene calls are TRBV7-2 and TRBJ2-7; perhaps TRBD1 as D (5 bases). Between the trimmed V and J ends, which lost 1 base and 5 bases, there was a span of 12 bases. Germline lookup yields CDR1 SGHTA and CDR2 FQGNSA. CDR3 length equals 14 residues. The DNA of the CDR3 is TGTGCCAGCAGCTTAGAACAGGTTCGGAACGAGCAGTACTTC. It is translated as CASSLEQVRNEQYF.

This clonotype has at least ten counts. This sequence joins TRBV29-1 and TRBJ2-7; 10 bases fit TRBD1. Trimming at V came to 7 bases and at J to 4 bases, leaving 13 bases not matched to a gene. Germline V CDR1 and CDR2: SQVTM, ANQGSEA. The CDR3 has 15 amino acids. The CDR3 nucleotides are TGCAGCGCCGAGAACCCCGGACAGGGGGAATACGAGCAGTACTTC. This translates into CSAENPGQGEYEQYF.

With regard to this clonotype: The CDR3 end shows no conserved phenylalanine or tryptophan, and so a read error is likely. The chain has TRBV19 and TRBJ1-1; a weak D match, TRBD1 (6 bases). Germline V gives CDR1 LNHDA, CDR2 SQIVND (reference sequence). The CDR3 covers 16 residues. V lost 6 bases, J lost 2 bases, and 19 bases lay in between. As DNA, the CDR3 is TGTGCCAGTAGGCCTCCCCGGCAGGGGTTTAACACTGAAGCTTTCCTT. Residues: CASRPPRQGFNTEAFL.